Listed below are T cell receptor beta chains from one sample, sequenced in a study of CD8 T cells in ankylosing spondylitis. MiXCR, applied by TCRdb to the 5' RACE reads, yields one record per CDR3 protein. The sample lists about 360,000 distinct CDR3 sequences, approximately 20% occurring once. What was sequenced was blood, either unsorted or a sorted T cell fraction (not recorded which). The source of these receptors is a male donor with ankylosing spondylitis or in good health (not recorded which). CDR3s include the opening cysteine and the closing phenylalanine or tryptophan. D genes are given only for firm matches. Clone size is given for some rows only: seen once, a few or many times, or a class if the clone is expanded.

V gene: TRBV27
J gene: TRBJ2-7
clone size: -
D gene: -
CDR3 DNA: TGTGCCAGCAGTTTATCGATCTTCTACGAGCAGTACTTC
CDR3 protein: CASSLSIFYEQYF

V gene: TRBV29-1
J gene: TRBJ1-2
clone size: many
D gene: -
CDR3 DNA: TGCAGCGTTGAGTTCGTAAACCCGAGTCTTTCATATGGCTACACCTTC
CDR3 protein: CSVEFVNPSLSYGYTF

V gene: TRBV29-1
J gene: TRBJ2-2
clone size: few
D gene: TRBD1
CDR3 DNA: TGCAGCGTTGAAGGGCCCGGGACAGGGGGCACCGGGGAGCTGTTTTTT
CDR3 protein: CSVEGPGTGGTGELFF

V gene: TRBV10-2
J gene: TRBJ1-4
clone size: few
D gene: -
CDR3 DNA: TGCGCCAGCAGTTCCTTAAGACTTGGGCTGTTTTTT
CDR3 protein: CASSSLRLGLFF

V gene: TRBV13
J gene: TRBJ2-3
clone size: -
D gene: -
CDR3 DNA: TGTGCCAGCGGCAAGGGGGATACGCAGTATTTT
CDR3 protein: CASGKGDTQYF

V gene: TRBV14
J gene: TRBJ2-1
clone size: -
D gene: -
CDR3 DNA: TGTGCCAGCAGCCGGACTACCGAGAATGAGCAGTTCTTC
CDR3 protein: CASSRTTENEQFF

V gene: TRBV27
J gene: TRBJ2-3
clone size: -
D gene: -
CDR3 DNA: TGTGCCAGCAGTTTATGGGGGACCCGAACTAGCACAGATACGCAGTATTTT
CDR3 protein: CASSLWGTRTSTDTQYF

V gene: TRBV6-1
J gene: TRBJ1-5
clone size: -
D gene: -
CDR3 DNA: TGTGCCAGCAGCCGGAGAGGGTCCTACAATCAGCCCCAGCATTTT
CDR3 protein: CASSRRGSYNQPQHF

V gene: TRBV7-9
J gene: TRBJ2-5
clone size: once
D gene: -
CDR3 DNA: TGTGCCAGCAGCCCACCGGCGGGAGAGACCCAGTACTTC
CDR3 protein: CASSPPAGETQYF

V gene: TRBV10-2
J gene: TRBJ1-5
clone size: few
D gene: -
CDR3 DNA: TGCGCCGTGGGACAAAACAATCAGCCCCAGCATTTT
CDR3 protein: CAVGQNNQPQHF

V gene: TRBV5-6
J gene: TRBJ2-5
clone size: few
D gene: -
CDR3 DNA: TGTGCCAGCAGCTTGGATCGGGGCGGTCAGGAGACCCAGTACTTC
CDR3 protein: CASSLDRGGQETQYF

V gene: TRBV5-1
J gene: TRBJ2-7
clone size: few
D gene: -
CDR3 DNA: TGCGCCAGCAGCTTGCAAACCGGGACGCCTATCCCCTACGAGCAGTACTTC
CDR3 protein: CASSLQTGTPIPYEQYF

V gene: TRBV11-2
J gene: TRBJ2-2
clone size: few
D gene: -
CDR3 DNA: TGTGCCAGCAGCTACACGACCGGGGAGCTGTTTTTT
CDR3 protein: CASSYTTGELFF

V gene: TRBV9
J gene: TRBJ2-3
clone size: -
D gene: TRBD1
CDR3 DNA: TGTGCCAGCAGCGCTGGGACAGGGACCGCAGATACGCAGTATTTT
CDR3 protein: CASSAGTGTADTQYF

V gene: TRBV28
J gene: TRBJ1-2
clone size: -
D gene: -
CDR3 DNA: TGTGCCAGCAGGAGGGGGGCTTCGCACACCTTC
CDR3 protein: CASRRGASHTF

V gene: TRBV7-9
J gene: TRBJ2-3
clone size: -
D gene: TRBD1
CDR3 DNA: TGTGCCAGCAGGGCAACAGGGGCCCTCGGAGATACGCAGTATTTT
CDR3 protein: CASRATGALGDTQYF

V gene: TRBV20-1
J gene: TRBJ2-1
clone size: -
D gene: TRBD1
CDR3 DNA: TGCAGTGCAAGAGGACAGGGGGTAATAAATGAGCAGTTCTTC
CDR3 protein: CSARGQGVINEQFF

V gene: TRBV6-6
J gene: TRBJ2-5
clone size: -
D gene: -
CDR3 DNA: TGTGCCACCAATCTTCTTGGGGCGGGCCAGTACTTC
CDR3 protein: CATNLLGAGQYF

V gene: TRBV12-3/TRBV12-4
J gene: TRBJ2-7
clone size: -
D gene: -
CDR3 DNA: TGTGCCAGCCTAGACCCAGCGGGTACATACTCCTACGAGCAGTACTTC
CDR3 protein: CASLDPAGTYSYEQYF

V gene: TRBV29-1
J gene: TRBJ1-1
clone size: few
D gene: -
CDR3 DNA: TGCAGCGTTGAAGGCATAAACACTGAAGCTTTCTTT
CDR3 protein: CSVEGINTEAFF

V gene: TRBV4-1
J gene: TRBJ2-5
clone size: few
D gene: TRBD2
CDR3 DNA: TGCGCCAGCAGCCAAGAGTACGGGGGGTCAGAGACCCAGTACTTC
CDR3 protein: CASSQEYGGSETQYF

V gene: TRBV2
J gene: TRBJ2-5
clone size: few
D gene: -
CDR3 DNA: TGTGCCAGCAGTGGACATATCCAAGAGACCCAGTACTTC
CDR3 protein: CASSGHIQETQYF

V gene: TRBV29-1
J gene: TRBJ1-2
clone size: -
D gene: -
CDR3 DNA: TGCAGCGTTGAAGGGAGCCCCCCGGAAGGCTACACCTTC
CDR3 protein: CSVEGSPPEGYTF

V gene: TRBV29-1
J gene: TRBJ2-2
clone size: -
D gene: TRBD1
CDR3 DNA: TGCAGCGGGGGGACAGGGTTGAGTCTACCCACCGGGGAGCTGTTTTTT
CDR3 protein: CSGGTGLSLPTGELFF

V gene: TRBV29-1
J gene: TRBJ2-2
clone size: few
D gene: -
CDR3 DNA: TGCAGCGTTGAGGTAGAGGGGCAACACACCGGGGAGCTGTTTTTT
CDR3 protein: CSVEVEGQHTGELFF

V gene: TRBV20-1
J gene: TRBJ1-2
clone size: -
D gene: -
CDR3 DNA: TGCAGTGCTAGGGTGGGAGGGGAGTACGGCTACACCTTC
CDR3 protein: CSARVGGEYGYTF

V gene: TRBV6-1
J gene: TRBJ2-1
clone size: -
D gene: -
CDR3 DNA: TGTGCCAGCAGCGCCCCCCCTACCGCGCCCTCACTCTACAATGAGCAGTTCTTC
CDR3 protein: CASSAPPTAPSLYNEQFF